This T cell receptor (beta chain) was captured by sequencing in a study of T cell responses to AZD1222 COVID-19 vaccine. Study findings and constraints: White British ancestry dominated among donors, who included more females, and clonal diversity was possibly underestimated. Spike-specific TCR breadth and depth grew following two AZD1222 doses.

In this sample, this clone turned up once. Its target is unknown. Data came from immunoSEQ multiplex PCR; TCRdb stores just in-frame clones and leaves some out. The sample lists some 130,000 clones, 75% to 95% occurring once. The sequence derives from an adult in good health. Source: peripheral blood, taken on day 0 of AZD1222 vaccination.

In DNA form, the CDR3 reads TGTGCCAGCAGCTTACAGGGATTCTCTGGGGCCAACGTCCTGACTTTC. Encoded protein: CASSLQGFSGANVLTF. The chain has TRBV7-9 and TRBJ2-6; D is perhaps TRBD1 (5 bases). Deletions cut 2 bases from V and 0 bases from J, with 8 bases between. The CDR3 has 16 residues. Germline assignment: CDR1 SEHNR and CDR2 FQNEAQ (reference sequence).